The clone carrying this T cell receptor beta chain appeared a few times. No antigen is known for it. In germline, CDR1 is SGHVS, CDR2 FNYEAQ. This CDR3 spans 15 amino acids. V lost 2 bases to trimming and J lost 8 bases, with 18 bases between them. This record belongs to a study of T-cell memory formation after mild COVID-19. Study information: TCR clusters were mostly donor specific. Regarding the study as a whole: SARS-CoV-2 specificity was not confirmed for second-wave clones peaking on day 37.

TCRdb passed the 5' RACE reads through MiXCR, listing each CDR3 protein once. The top ten hold around 13% of the sample, which has around 370,000 distinct CDR3 sequences, more than 20% seen once. The specimen was PBMCs or a T cell subset sorted from them (not recorded which). The V gene is TRBV7-6, the J gene TRBJ1-1; D not certain. This receptor was identified in an adult woman who had mild COVID-19 (a few samples of this study predate the infection). Cell type and time point are not known. CDR3 nucleotides: TGTGCCAGCAGCTTAAATCACCTCCGGGGTCACGAAGCTTTCTTT. It translates to CASSLNHLRGHEAFF.